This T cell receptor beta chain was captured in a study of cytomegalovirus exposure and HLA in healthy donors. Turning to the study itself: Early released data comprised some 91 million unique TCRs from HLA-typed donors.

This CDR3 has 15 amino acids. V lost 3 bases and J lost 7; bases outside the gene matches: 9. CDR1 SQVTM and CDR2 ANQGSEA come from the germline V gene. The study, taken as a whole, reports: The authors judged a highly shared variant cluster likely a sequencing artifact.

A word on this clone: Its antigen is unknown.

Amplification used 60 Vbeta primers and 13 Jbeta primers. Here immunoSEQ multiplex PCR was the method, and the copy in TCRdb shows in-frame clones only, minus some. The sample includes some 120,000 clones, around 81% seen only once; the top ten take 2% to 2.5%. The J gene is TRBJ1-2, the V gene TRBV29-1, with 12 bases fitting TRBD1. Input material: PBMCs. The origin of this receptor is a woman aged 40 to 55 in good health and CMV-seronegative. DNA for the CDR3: TGCAGCGTTGAGGGGGGGGACAGGGGGCAATTTGGCTACACCTTC. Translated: CSVEGGDRGQFGYTF.